This TCR beta chain appears in the sequencing data of a study of blood T cells in healthy people across ages. For the study at large: Template-switching capture recovered about one barcoded beta molecule per two T cells. Study-wide points: Significant beta diversity loss was already apparent by age approximately 38, declining roughly linearly. When set beside aged donors, long-lived donors presented more naive CD4+ cells and higher diversity.

The CDR3 consists of 14 residues. Per germline, CDR1 SQVTM and CDR2 ANQGSEA. Together with a sample-barcoded 5' primer, a J-beta primer mix was included in a second PCR lasting roughly 6 to 12 cycles. TCRdb reprocessed the 5' RACE reads via MiXCR and lists one record per CDR3 protein. The table lists more than 1,400,000 distinct CDR3 sequences, around 39% of them singletons. A remark on this clonotype: The antigen is undetermined. A much larger clone lies one base from this, so it may be a read error.

Sequenced material: blood. This clonotype was sampled from a woman aged 18-35 years in good health. This rearrangement joins TRBV29-1 to TRBJ2-3; D is unclear. The CDR3 sequence: CSARGGPSPSTRYF. DNA of the CDR3: TGCAGCGCCAGAGGCGGTCCGTCCCCGAGCACGCGGTATTTT.